This TCR beta chain originates from a study of control samples from healthy donors and cancer patients. This CDR3 comprises 15 residues. V dropped 4 bases and J dropped 2 bases, with 16 bases sitting between them. The germline V gene encodes CDR1 SGHRS and CDR2 YFSETQ. The table came from immunoSEQ multiplex PCR; TCRdb's copy has only in-frame clones and leaves some out. Of about 130,000 clones in the sample, about 90% were seen once. The V gene is TRBV5-1, the J gene TRBJ2-7; no firm D call. This receptor was identified in a woman aged 45 to 65 in good health. Sequenced: blood. In DNA, the CDR3 is TGCGCCAGCAGCCCGGTTGGTGGGATGGCCTACGAGCAGTACTTC. Translating gives CASSPVGGMAYEQYF. Looking up the rest from reference TRBV5-1 and TRBJ2-7 gives the full variable domain: KAGVTQTPRYLIKTRGQQVTLSCSPISGHRSVSWYQQTPGQGLQFLFEYFSETQRNKGNFPGRFSGRQFSNSRSEMNVSTLELGDSALYLCASSPVGGMAYEQYFGPGTRLTVT.